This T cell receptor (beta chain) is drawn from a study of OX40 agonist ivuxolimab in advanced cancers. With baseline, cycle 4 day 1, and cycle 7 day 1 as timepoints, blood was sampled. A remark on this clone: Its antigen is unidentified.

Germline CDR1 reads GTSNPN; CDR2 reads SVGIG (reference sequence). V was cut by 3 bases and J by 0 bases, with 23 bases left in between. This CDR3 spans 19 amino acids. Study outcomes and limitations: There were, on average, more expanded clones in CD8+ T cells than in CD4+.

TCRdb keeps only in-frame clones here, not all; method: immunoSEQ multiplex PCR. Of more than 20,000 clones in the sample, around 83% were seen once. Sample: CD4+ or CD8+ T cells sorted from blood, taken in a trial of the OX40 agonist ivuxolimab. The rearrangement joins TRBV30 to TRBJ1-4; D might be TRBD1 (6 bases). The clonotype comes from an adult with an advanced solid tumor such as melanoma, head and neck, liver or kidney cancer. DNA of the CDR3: TGTGCCTGGAGGGGACTCGGACAGCCATTTGGTACAACTAATGAAAAACTGTTTTTT. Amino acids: CAWRGLGQPFGTTNEKLFF. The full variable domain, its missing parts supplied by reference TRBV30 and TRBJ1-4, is SQTIHQWPATLVQPVGSPLSLECTVEGTSNPNLYWYRQAAGRGLQLLFYSVGIGQISSEVPQNLSASRPQDRQFILSSKKLLLSDSGFYLCAWRGLGQPFGTTNEKLFFGSGTQLSVL.